These T cell receptor beta chains were read from a single sample in a study of response to subunit inactivated influenza vaccine. TCRdb reprocessed the RT-PCR reads with MiXCR, giving one entry per CDR3 protein. The sample has fewer than 750,000 distinct CDR3 sequences, less than 15% seen once; the top ten hold approximately 10%. Sequencing used PBMCs from blood, obtained 11 to 12 days after vaccination. The receptors stem from a man in his fifties who received an inactivated influenza vaccine. CDR3s include the opening cysteine and the closing phenylalanine or tryptophan. The D gene is left open where the match is weak. Some rows mark clone size as missing; the rest say once, few, many or name a class of expanded clone.

v_call: TRBV9; d_call: TRBD2; clone_size: few; j_call: TRBJ2-5; cdr3_nt: TGTGCCAGCAGCATACAAGCGGGAGGAGGGCAAGAGACCCAGTACTTC; cdr3_aa: CASSIQAGGGQETQYF
v_call: TRBV7-6; d_call: NA; clone_size: NA; j_call: TRBJ2-3; cdr3_nt: TGTGCCAGCAGCTTAGTGGCTGGGCCTACGATGGTCGGGAGCAGCCCAGATACGCAGTATTTT; cdr3_aa: CASSLVAGPTMVGSSPDTQYF
v_call: TRBV10-3; d_call: TRBD2; clone_size: NA; j_call: TRBJ2-1; cdr3_nt: TGTGCCATCGGAGCGGGGACCAGGGACAATGAGCAGTTCTTC; cdr3_aa: CAIGAGTRDNEQFF
v_call: TRBV12-3/TRBV12-4; d_call: TRBD1; clone_size: NA; j_call: TRBJ2-2; cdr3_nt: TGTGCCAGCAACCACAGGGGGTATTCCGGGGAGCTGTTTTTT; cdr3_aa: CASNHRGYSGELFF
v_call: TRBV19; d_call: NA; clone_size: NA; j_call: TRBJ2-7; cdr3_nt: TGTGCCAGTAGTATCGGGGGGCACATCAACGAGCAGTACTTC; cdr3_aa: CASSIGGHINEQYF
v_call: TRBV7-2; d_call: NA; clone_size: few; j_call: TRBJ1-5; cdr3_nt: TGTGCCAGCAGCTTAGGTTCGGGTCAGCCCCAGCATTTT; cdr3_aa: CASSLGSGQPQHF
v_call: TRBV20-1; d_call: NA; clone_size: NA; j_call: TRBJ2-7; cdr3_nt: TGCACAAAGACTGACAGCTCCTACGAGCAGTACTTC; cdr3_aa: CTKTDSSYEQYF
v_call: TRBV7-2; d_call: TRBD2; clone_size: few; j_call: TRBJ2-5; cdr3_nt: TGTGCCAGCGGCCTAACTAGCGGAGCTCAAGAGACCCAGTACTTC; cdr3_aa: CASGLTSGAQETQYF
v_call: TRBV11-3; d_call: NA; clone_size: few; j_call: TRBJ2-7; cdr3_nt: TGTGCCAGCAGCCCCCGGAACCACTCCTACGAGCAGTACTTC; cdr3_aa: CASSPRNHSYEQYF
v_call: TRBV5-1; d_call: NA; clone_size: NA; j_call: TRBJ2-7; cdr3_nt: TGCGCCAGCAGCTCCGACAGAGCCTACTACGAGCAGTACTTC; cdr3_aa: CASSSDRAYYEQYF
v_call: TRBV6-2/TRBV6-3; d_call: NA; clone_size: NA; j_call: TRBJ2-2; cdr3_nt: TGTGCCAGCAGAGACGCCCGGACTCTACTTAGAGGGGAGCTGTTTTTT; cdr3_aa: CASRDARTLLRGELFF
v_call: TRBV21-1; d_call: NA; clone_size: few; j_call: TRBJ2-7; cdr3_nt: TGTGCCAGCAGCAAAGACGGCTGGACTAGCGGCTCCTACGAGCAGTACTTC; cdr3_aa: CASSKDGWTSGSYEQYF
v_call: TRBV5-1; d_call: TRBD2; clone_size: NA; j_call: TRBJ2-2; cdr3_nt: TGCGCCAGCAGCTTGGGGATAGCGGGAGTCACCGGGGAGCTGTTTTTT; cdr3_aa: CASSLGIAGVTGELFF
v_call: TRBV6-1; d_call: TRBD1; clone_size: few; j_call: TRBJ1-4; cdr3_nt: TGTGCCAGCAGACCCCGGGACAGATGGGAAAAACTGTTTTTT; cdr3_aa: CASRPRDRWEKLFF
v_call: TRBV4-3; d_call: NA; clone_size: once; j_call: TRBJ1-6; cdr3_nt: TGCGCCAGCAGCCATCGCCGAACCTATAGTTCACCCCTCCACTTT; cdr3_aa: CASSHRRTYSSPLHF
v_call: TRBV20-1; d_call: TRBD2; clone_size: few; j_call: TRBJ2-1; cdr3_nt: TGCAGTGCTAGAGGGGGGACTAGCGGACGACCCCCTGAGCAGTTCTTC; cdr3_aa: CSARGGTSGRPPEQFF
v_call: TRBV2; d_call: NA; clone_size: few; j_call: TRBJ1-1; cdr3_nt: TGTGCCAGCAGTGAAGCCAACACTGAAGCTTTCTTT; cdr3_aa: CASSEANTEAFF
v_call: TRBV3-1; d_call: TRBD2; clone_size: NA; j_call: TRBJ2-5; cdr3_nt: TGTGCCAGCAGCCCGACTAGCGGGGGAAAGACCCAGTACTTC; cdr3_aa: CASSPTSGGKTQYF
v_call: TRBV20-1; d_call: NA; clone_size: NA; j_call: TRBJ2-1; cdr3_nt: TGCAGTGCTAGAGATCAAAGGGTCAATGAGCAGTTCTTC; cdr3_aa: CSARDQRVNEQFF
v_call: TRBV2; d_call: NA; clone_size: NA; j_call: TRBJ2-5; cdr3_nt: TGTGCCAGCGCCGAGTTACTAACCCAAGAGACCCAGTACTTC; cdr3_aa: CASAELLTQETQYF
v_call: TRBV4-3; d_call: NA; clone_size: NA; j_call: TRBJ2-1; cdr3_nt: TGCGCCAGCAGCCTCCGAGGGGGTCAGGGGATGCTCAATGAGCAGTTCTTC; cdr3_aa: CASSLRGGQGMLNEQFF
v_call: TRBV10-3; d_call: TRBD2; clone_size: few; j_call: TRBJ2-2; cdr3_nt: TGTGCCATCAGTGAGTCAAGCGGGAGCAACACCGGGGAGCTGTTTTTT; cdr3_aa: CAISESSGSNTGELFF
v_call: TRBV7-2; d_call: NA; clone_size: many; j_call: TRBJ2-1; cdr3_nt: TGTGCCAGCAGCTCCCCGACAGTTTCTCGGGGTAAGCAGTTCTTC; cdr3_aa: CASSSPTVSRGKQFF
v_call: TRBV12-3/TRBV12-4; d_call: TRBD1; clone_size: few; j_call: TRBJ1-5; cdr3_nt: TGTGCCAGCAGAGGACAGGACCATCAGCCCCAGCATTTT; cdr3_aa: CASRGQDHQPQHF
v_call: TRBV2; d_call: TRBD1; clone_size: NA; j_call: TRBJ2-4; cdr3_nt: TGTGCCAGCAGTGGACAGGGAATAGCCAAGAACATTCAGTACTTC; cdr3_aa: CASSGQGIAKNIQYF
v_call: TRBV4-3; d_call: TRBD1; clone_size: once; j_call: TRBJ1-2; cdr3_nt: TGCGCCAGCAGCCAGGGGTGGGGACAGGGAGCCTACACCTTC; cdr3_aa: CASSQGWGQGAYTF
v_call: TRBV28; d_call: TRBD1; clone_size: few; j_call: TRBJ1-1; cdr3_nt: TGTGCCAGCCAGGGGACAGGGAACACTGAAGCTTTCTTT; cdr3_aa: CASQGTGNTEAFF
v_call: TRBV6-1; d_call: NA; clone_size: few; j_call: TRBJ2-1; cdr3_nt: TGTGCCAGCGCAACGACCAACTACAATGAGCAGTTCTTC; cdr3_aa: CASATTNYNEQFF
v_call: TRBV7-7; d_call: NA; clone_size: NA; j_call: TRBJ2-3; cdr3_nt: TGTGCTAGCAGCTTAGAAGTTGGGGCAGATACGCAGTATTTT; cdr3_aa: CASSLEVGADTQYF
v_call: TRBV12-3/TRBV12-4; d_call: NA; clone_size: NA; j_call: TRBJ1-5; cdr3_nt: TGTGCCAGCAGTTTTGGAGGGGCGAGCAATCAGCCCCAGCATTTT; cdr3_aa: CASSFGGASNQPQHF
v_call: TRBV7-9; d_call: NA; clone_size: few; j_call: TRBJ2-7; cdr3_nt: TGTGCCAGCAGCCCCGGGGGACATGCCTACGAGCAGTACTTC; cdr3_aa: CASSPGGHAYEQYF
v_call: TRBV10-1; d_call: NA; clone_size: NA; j_call: TRBJ2-1; cdr3_nt: TGCGCCAGCAGTGATGGTCACCCAGGGAATGAGCAGTTCTTC; cdr3_aa: CASSDGHPGNEQFF
v_call: TRBV30; d_call: NA; clone_size: NA; j_call: TRBJ2-1; cdr3_nt: TGTGCCTGGACTCACGGTAGCGGAACCTTTATGAATGAGCAGTTCTTC; cdr3_aa: CAWTHGSGTFMNEQFF
v_call: TRBV12-3/TRBV12-4; d_call: TRBD1; clone_size: NA; j_call: TRBJ2-7; cdr3_nt: TGTGCCAGCAGGGGGACAGGGCCCAACTCCTACGAGCAGTACTTC; cdr3_aa: CASRGTGPNSYEQYF
v_call: TRBV6-5; d_call: TRBD1; clone_size: NA; j_call: TRBJ1-4; cdr3_nt: TGTGCCAGCAGTAACATGGGCAGGGGGGGTAATGAAAAACTGTTTTTT; cdr3_aa: CASSNMGRGGNEKLFF
v_call: TRBV20-1; d_call: NA; clone_size: many; j_call: TRBJ1-2; cdr3_nt: TGCAGTGCTAGTTTCCGTATGCGGGGGCCCCCTAACTATGGCTACACCTTC; cdr3_aa: CSASFRMRGPPNYGYTF
v_call: TRBV7-2; d_call: NA; clone_size: NA; j_call: TRBJ2-7; cdr3_nt: TGTGCCAGCAGCCCAGGGGGGTGGTACGAGCAGTACTTC; cdr3_aa: CASSPGGWYEQYF
v_call: TRBV28; d_call: NA; clone_size: few; j_call: TRBJ2-3; cdr3_nt: TGTGCCTCCTGGGGGGGGGCGACAGATACGCAGTATTTT; cdr3_aa: CASWGGATDTQYF
v_call: TRBV15; d_call: TRBD1; clone_size: many; j_call: TRBJ1-2; cdr3_nt: TGTGCCACCAGCGGCCGACAGGGGCGAAACTATGGCTACACCTTC; cdr3_aa: CATSGRQGRNYGYTF
v_call: TRBV4-2; d_call: TRBD1; clone_size: few; j_call: TRBJ1-6; cdr3_nt: TGTGCCAGCAGCCAAGAGACAGGGTCCTATTCACCCCTCCACTTT; cdr3_aa: CASSQETGSYSPLHF
v_call: TRBV3-1; d_call: NA; clone_size: few; j_call: TRBJ2-5; cdr3_nt: TGTGCCAGCAGCCAAGATCTTGGAACGGGAGAGACCCAGTACTTC; cdr3_aa: CASSQDLGTGETQYF
v_call: TRBV13; d_call: TRBD2; clone_size: few; j_call: TRBJ2-7; cdr3_nt: TGTGCCAGCCGGGGGGGGGCCGACGAGCAGTACTTC; cdr3_aa: CASRGGADEQYF
v_call: TRBV5-5; d_call: NA; clone_size: NA; j_call: TRBJ1-2; cdr3_nt: TGTGCCAGCAGCTTCACCAGGGACGTGGCAAGCTATGGCTACACCTTC; cdr3_aa: CASSFTRDVASYGYTF
v_call: TRBV28; d_call: TRBD1; clone_size: NA; j_call: TRBJ2-2; cdr3_nt: TGTGCCAGCAGTTTTCTTTTGACAGGGCCTTACCAGAACACCGGGGAGCTGTTTTTT; cdr3_aa: CASSFLLTGPYQNTGELFF
v_call: TRBV29-1; d_call: NA; clone_size: few; j_call: TRBJ2-5; cdr3_nt: TGCAGCGTTTGGGATCCGGGAGAGACCCAGTACTTC; cdr3_aa: CSVWDPGETQYF
v_call: TRBV6-2/TRBV6-3; d_call: NA; clone_size: many; j_call: TRBJ2-5; cdr3_nt: TGTGCCAGCATTCCTCGTTCGCTCGGAGAGACCCAGTACTTC; cdr3_aa: CASIPRSLGETQYF
v_call: TRBV12-3/TRBV12-4; d_call: NA; clone_size: NA; j_call: TRBJ2-3; cdr3_nt: TGTGCCAGCAGTTTCGGGGGGCACAGCACAGATACGCAGTATTTT; cdr3_aa: CASSFGGHSTDTQYF
v_call: TRBV12-3/TRBV12-4; d_call: NA; clone_size: few; j_call: TRBJ2-1; cdr3_nt: TGTGCCAGCAGGGGGGGAGTCCGTGAGCAGTTCTTC; cdr3_aa: CASRGGVREQFF
v_call: TRBV28; d_call: TRBD1; clone_size: few; j_call: TRBJ2-3; cdr3_nt: TGTGCCAGCAGTTCCGGGGGACAGGTACACACAGATACGCAGTATTTT; cdr3_aa: CASSSGGQVHTDTQYF
v_call: TRBV2; d_call: NA; clone_size: few; j_call: TRBJ2-4; cdr3_nt: TGTGCCAGCAGTGAAGGGTTTCAGGGGGCCAAAAACATTCAGTACTTC; cdr3_aa: CASSEGFQGAKNIQYF
v_call: TRBV12-3/TRBV12-4; d_call: TRBD2; clone_size: NA; j_call: TRBJ2-1; cdr3_nt: TGTGCCAGCAGTTTGGGGCGGGAGCGGGCTGAGCAGTTCTTC; cdr3_aa: CASSLGRERAEQFF
v_call: TRBV27; d_call: NA; clone_size: NA; j_call: TRBJ2-1; cdr3_nt: TGTGCCAGCAGTTTTCGAGAGCAGTTCTTC; cdr3_aa: CASSFREQFF
v_call: TRBV19; d_call: NA; clone_size: NA; j_call: TRBJ2-1; cdr3_nt: TGTGCCAGTAGTGCCCACCGGGTCGAGCAGTTCTTC; cdr3_aa: CASSAHRVEQFF
v_call: TRBV5-1; d_call: NA; clone_size: NA; j_call: TRBJ2-3; cdr3_nt: TGCGCCAGCAGTAACAGGGATACGCAGTATTTT; cdr3_aa: CASSNRDTQYF
v_call: TRBV4-2; d_call: NA; clone_size: NA; j_call: TRBJ2-1; cdr3_nt: TGTGCCAGCAGCCAAGATTGGGCCACCAATGAGCAGTTCTTC; cdr3_aa: CASSQDWATNEQFF
v_call: TRBV24-1; d_call: NA; clone_size: NA; j_call: TRBJ2-3; cdr3_nt: TGTGCCACCAGTGATTTACAGGGTACAGATACGCAGTATTTT; cdr3_aa: CATSDLQGTDTQYF
v_call: TRBV5-1; d_call: TRBD1; clone_size: few; j_call: TRBJ2-1; cdr3_nt: TGCGCCAGCAGCCCGCATCTGGGACAGGGGTTCTGGGAGCAGTTCTTC; cdr3_aa: CASSPHLGQGFWEQFF
v_call: TRBV7-2; d_call: TRBD1; clone_size: few; j_call: TRBJ2-5; cdr3_nt: TGTGCCAGCAGCTTGGGACAGGGGGCTGTTGAGACCCAGTACTTC; cdr3_aa: CASSLGQGAVETQYF
v_call: TRBV5-1; d_call: NA; clone_size: NA; j_call: TRBJ2-6; cdr3_nt: TGCGCCAGCAGCTTGGCCCAAAAAAGGAGTTCTGGGGCCAACGTCCTGACTTTC; cdr3_aa: CASSLAQKRSSGANVLTF
v_call: TRBV25-1; d_call: NA; clone_size: NA; j_call: TRBJ2-2; cdr3_nt: TGTGCCAGCAGAAGCCCTCAACGGGAGCTGTTTTTT; cdr3_aa: CASRSPQRELFF